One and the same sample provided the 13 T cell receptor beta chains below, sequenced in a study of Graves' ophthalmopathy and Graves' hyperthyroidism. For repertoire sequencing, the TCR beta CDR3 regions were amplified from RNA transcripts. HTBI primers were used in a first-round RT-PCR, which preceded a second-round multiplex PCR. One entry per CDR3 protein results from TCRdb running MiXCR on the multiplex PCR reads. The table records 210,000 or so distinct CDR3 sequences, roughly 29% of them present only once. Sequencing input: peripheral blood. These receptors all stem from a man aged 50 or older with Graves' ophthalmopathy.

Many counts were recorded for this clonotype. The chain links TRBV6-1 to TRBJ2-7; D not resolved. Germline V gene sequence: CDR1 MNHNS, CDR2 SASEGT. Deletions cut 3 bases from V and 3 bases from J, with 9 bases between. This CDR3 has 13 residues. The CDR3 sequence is CASSDQFVYEQYF. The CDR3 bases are TGTGCCAGCAGTGATCAGTTCGTCTACGAGCAGTACTTC.

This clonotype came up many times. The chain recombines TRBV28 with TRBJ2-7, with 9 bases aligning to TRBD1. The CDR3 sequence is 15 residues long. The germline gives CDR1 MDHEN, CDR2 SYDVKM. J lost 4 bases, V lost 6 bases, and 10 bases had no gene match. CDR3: CASSTGGTGLYEQYF. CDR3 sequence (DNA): TGTGCCAGCAGCACCGGGGGGACAGGGCTGTACGAGCAGTACTTC.

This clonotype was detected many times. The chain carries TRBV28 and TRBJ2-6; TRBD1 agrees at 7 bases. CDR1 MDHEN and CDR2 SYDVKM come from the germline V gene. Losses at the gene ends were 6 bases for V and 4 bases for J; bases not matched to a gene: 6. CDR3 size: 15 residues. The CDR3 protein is CASRSTGSGANVLTF. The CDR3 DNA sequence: TGTGCCAGCAGATCGACAGGGAGCGGGGCCAACGTCCTGACTTTC.

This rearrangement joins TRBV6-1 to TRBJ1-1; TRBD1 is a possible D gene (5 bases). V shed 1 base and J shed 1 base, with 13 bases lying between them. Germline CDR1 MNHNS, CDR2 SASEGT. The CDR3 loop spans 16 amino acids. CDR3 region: CASSEVWGEPNTEAFF. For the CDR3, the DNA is TGTGCCAGCAGTGAAGTGTGGGGGGAGCCGAACACTGAAGCTTTCTTT.

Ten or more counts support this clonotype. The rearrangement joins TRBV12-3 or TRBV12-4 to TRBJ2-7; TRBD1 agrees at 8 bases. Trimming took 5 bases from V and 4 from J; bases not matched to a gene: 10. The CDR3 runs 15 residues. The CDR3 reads CASSKRQGILYEQYF. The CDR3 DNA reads TGTGCCAGCAGTAAAAGACAGGGGATTTTATACGAGCAGTACTTC.

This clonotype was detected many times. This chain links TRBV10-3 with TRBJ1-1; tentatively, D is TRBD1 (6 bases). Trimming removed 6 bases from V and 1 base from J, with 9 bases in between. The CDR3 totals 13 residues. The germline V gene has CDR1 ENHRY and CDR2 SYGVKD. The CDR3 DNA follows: TGTGCCATCAGAGGACAGACGAACACTGAAGCTTTCTTT. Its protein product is CAIRGQTNTEAFF.

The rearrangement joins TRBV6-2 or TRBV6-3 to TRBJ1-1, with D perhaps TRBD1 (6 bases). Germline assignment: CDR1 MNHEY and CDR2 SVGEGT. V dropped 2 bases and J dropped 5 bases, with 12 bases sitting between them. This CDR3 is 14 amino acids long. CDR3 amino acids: CASSYTRGATEAFF. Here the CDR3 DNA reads TGTGCCAGCAGTTACACTCGGGGGGCTACTGAAGCTTTCTTT.

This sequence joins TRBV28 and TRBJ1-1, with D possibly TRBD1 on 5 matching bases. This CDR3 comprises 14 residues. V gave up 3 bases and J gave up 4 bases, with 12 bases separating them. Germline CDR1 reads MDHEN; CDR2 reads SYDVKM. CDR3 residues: CASSLSSGGTEAFF. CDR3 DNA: TGTGCCAGCAGTTTGTCCTCGGGGGGCACTGAAGCTTTCTTT.

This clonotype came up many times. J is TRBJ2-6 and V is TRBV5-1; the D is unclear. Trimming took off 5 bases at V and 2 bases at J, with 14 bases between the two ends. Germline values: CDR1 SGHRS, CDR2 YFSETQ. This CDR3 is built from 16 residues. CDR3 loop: CASSRVGSAGANVLTF. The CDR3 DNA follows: TGCGCCAGCAGTAGGGTTGGGTCGGCTGGGGCCAACGTCCTGACTTTC.

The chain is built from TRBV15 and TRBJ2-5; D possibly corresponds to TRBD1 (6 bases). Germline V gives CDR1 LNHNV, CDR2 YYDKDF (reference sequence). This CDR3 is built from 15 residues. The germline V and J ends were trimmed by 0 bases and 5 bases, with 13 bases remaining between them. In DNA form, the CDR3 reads TGTGCCACCAGCAGAGATCTGGGACACTTGGAGACCCAGTACTTC. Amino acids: CATSRDLGHLETQYF.

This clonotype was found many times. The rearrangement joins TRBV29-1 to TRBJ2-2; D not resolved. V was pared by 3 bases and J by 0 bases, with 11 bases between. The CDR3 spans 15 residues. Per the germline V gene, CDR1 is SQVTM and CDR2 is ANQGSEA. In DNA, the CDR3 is TGCAGCGTTGACCTGGGCTTTTCGAACACCGGGGAGCTGTTTTTT. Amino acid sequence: CSVDLGFSNTGELFF.

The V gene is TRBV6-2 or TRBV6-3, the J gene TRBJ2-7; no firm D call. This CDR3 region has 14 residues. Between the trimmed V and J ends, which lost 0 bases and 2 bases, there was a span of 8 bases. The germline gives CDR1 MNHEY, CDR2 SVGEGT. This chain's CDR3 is CASSYSGSTYEQYF. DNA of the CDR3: TGTGCCAGCAGTTACTCGGGCAGTACCTACGAGCAGTACTTC.

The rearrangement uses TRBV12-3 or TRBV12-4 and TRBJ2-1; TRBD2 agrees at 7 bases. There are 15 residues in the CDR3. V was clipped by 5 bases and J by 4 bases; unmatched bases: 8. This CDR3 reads CASSESLAEYNEQFF. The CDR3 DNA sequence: TGTGCCAGCAGTGAAAGTCTAGCGGAGTACAATGAGCAGTTCTTC.